This T cell receptor (beta chain) was recovered during a study of blood T cell repertoires in COVID-19 (dated by TCRdb to about 2020). Study-wide context: Collaborator samples came from the United States, Italy and Spain and covered acute and convalescent phases of COVID-19. The prospective study material was composed of cDNA or gDNA derived from T cells, B-cell-depleted T cells, or PBMCs. Deeply sampled blood TCRbeta repertoires from subjects exposed to, actively infected with, or recovered from COVID-19 were included in the dataset. The repertoires were released in a freely available public database intended as a resource for research on the immune response to SARS-CoV-2. Samples were obtained from the ongoing ImmuneRACE study (first 160 participants) and from about 1,300 subjects provided by 6 global collaborators. The sample metadata nearly always contained a de-identified subject ID, COVID-19 status, age in years and sex. Where available, HLA class I and class II types were taken from metadata supplied by the sample provider and were not determined by assay-based typing.

On this clone: Its specific antigen is unknown. It has no much larger one-base neighbor in the sample; base qualities were not kept.

TCRbeta CDR3 regions were amplified from genomic DNA using the immunoSEQ Assay, a bias-controlled multiplex PCR. On the study's bioinformatics: Within the assay, amplification of reference gene primers was used to estimate how many nucleated cells each sample contained. To quantify the absolute abundance of each unique TCRbeta CDR3 rearrangement, sequence reads were collapsed and filtered. For each sample, productive Simpson clonality was calculated as the square root of Simpson's diversity index across productive rearrangements. The source is immuneACCESS, and TCRdb retained only in-frame sequences with V and J called. Part of the clones is not carried over; for the studies checked, unresolved V genes explain less than half of this, and the remainder is unexplained. For V, J and clone size, that table is used; D and trimming come from the DNA. The sample table contains approximately 180,000 clones; only one count was recorded for roughly 80% of them. The biggest ten clones account for around 10% of the sample.

The investigation overall reported the following: The quantity of clinical and demographic metadata differed by source and by participant and was supplied without curation.

The V end gives up 1 base and the J end 4 bases, leaving 6 bases in the junction not matched to a gene. The CDR3 runs 16 amino acids, cysteine and phenylalanine included. Only CDR3 DNA is held: 48 bases, read in frame from base 1. Via the germline V gene, CDR1 is SGHNT and CDR2 YENEEA. One collaborating source in Seattle enrolled patients while the patients were actively infected and followed the patients over time throughout the course of disease. The collaborating institutions used their own protocols to collect whole blood in K2EDTA tubes. For TCRbeta analysis, collaborators shipped samples in one of three forms: frozen whole blood, isolated PBMCs, or DNA extracted from either of those sample types.

This sequence was found in a woman at least 80 years old with COVID-19, enrolled during active disease. What was sequenced was peripheral blood. Here the chain combines TRBV11-3 and TRBJ2-2, and 7 junction bases match TRBD1. The nucleotide sequence reads as follows: TGTGCCAGCAGCTTAGGACAGGGCTATTTCACCGGGGAGCTGTTTTTT. Its product reads: CASSLGQGYFTGELFF.